These 3 T cell receptor beta chains were sequenced from one sample in a study of OX40 agonist ivuxolimab in advanced cancers. Clones were read by immunoSEQ multiplex PCR, and TCRdb kept only the in-frame ones, dropping some. The sample carries 70,000 to 95,000 clones, 85% to 95% recorded once. Here the sequenced sample was CD4+ or CD8+ T cells sorted from blood, taken in a trial of the OX40 agonist ivuxolimab. The receptors originated from an adult with an advanced solid tumor such as melanoma, head and neck, liver or kidney cancer.

The chain links TRBV6-1 to TRBJ2-2; 7 nucleotides align to TRBD1. CDR1 is MNHNS, CDR2 SASEGT, per germline. This CDR3 has 12 residues. CDR3 sequence reads: CATGYRTGELFF. CDR3 DNA sequence: TGTGCGACAGGGTACCGGACCGGGGAGCTGTTTTTT.

The genes are TRBV6-5 and TRBJ2-5; 7 bases align to TRBD2. V shed 5 bases and J 5 bases; nucleotides not matched to a gene: 2. This CDR3 spans 12 amino acids. Germline V gene sequence: CDR1 MNHEY, CDR2 SVGAGI. The CDR3 here is CASSSGTETQYF. The DNA of the CDR3 is TGTGCCAGCAGTAGCGGGACGGAGACCCAGTACTTC.

The CDR3, as DNA: TGTGCCAGCAGTTACGCTAGCGGGGTATACGAGCAGTACTTC. Protein sequence: CASSYASGVYEQYF. The chain employs TRBV6-5 and TRBJ2-7, with TRBD2 matching over 9 bases. In germline, CDR1 is MNHEY, CDR2 SVGAGI. The CDR3 length is 14 residues. Trimming at V came to 2 bases and at J to 4 bases, leaving 3 bases not matched to a gene.